This is a list of T cell receptor beta chains from one sample in a study of neurological immune-mediated disorders. TCRdb recomputed calls from the 5' RACE reads with MiXCR, one row per CDR3 protein. The sample has more than 30,000 distinct CDR3 sequences, roughly 3.7% seen once. The sample consisted of CD4+ T cells from blood. Receptor source: a woman between 40 and 50 years old in good health. The CDR3 runs from the conserved cysteine through the conserved F or W. The D gene is left open where the match is weak. Where a row states a size, it is once, few, many or the class of an expanded clone; other rows omit it.

size	V	D	J	CDR3	DNA
many	TRBV20-1	TRBD1	TRBJ1-5	CRMGQGNQPQHF	TGCAGAATGGGACAGGGGAATCAGCCCCAGCATTTT
many	TRBV10-3	TRBD2	TRBJ2-2	CAISPKASGNTGELFF	TGTGCCATCAGCCCGAAGGCTAGCGGGAACACCGGGGAGCTGTTTTTT
many	TRBV29-1	TRBD1	TRBJ2-1	CSVEVGTAAEF	TGCAGCGTTGAAGTAGGGACAGCAGCAGAATTC
few	TRBV10-3	.	TRBJ1-5	CAISEEGGVQPQHF	TGTGCCATCAGTGAGGAGGGGGGGGTTCAGCCCCAGCATTTT
.	TRBV5-6	.	TRBJ2-5	CASSLVGETYQETQYF	TGTGCCAGCAGCTTGGTGGGGGAAACGTACCAAGAGACCCAGTACTTC
many	TRBV11-3	.	TRBJ2-1	CASSLDRLASSQNEQFF	TGTGCCAGCAGCTTAGATAGGCTAGCTTCTAGCCAAAATGAGCAGTTCTTC
many	TRBV6-5	.	TRBJ2-1	CASSRRTGIQGSSYNEQFF	TGTGCCAGCAGCCGACGAACGGGGATCCAGGGGAGCTCCTACAATGAGCAGTTCTTC
many	TRBV20-1	TRBD1	TRBJ1-1	CSARLDRVNTEAFF	TGCAGTGCTAGATTGGACAGGGTGAACACTGAAGCTTTCTTT
many	TRBV3-1	TRBD1	TRBJ2-1	CASGHRGGHNEQFF	TGTGCCAGCGGACACAGGGGTGGGCACAATGAGCAGTTCTTC
many	TRBV20-1	.	TRBJ2-5	CSASIPGMVSETQYF	TGCAGTGCTAGTATTCCAGGGATGGTTTCAGAGACCCAGTACTTC
many	TRBV7-2	.	TRBJ2-3	CASRYAGDTQYF	TGTGCCAGCAGATACGCGGGAGATACGCAGTATTTT
many	TRBV20-1	TRBD1	TRBJ2-7	CSASDSWTGYEQYF	TGCAGTGCTAGTGATTCTTGGACAGGATACGAGCAGTACTTC
many	TRBV7-9	.	TRBJ1-2	CASSYNRDIYRYTF	TGTGCCAGCAGCTACAACAGGGACATCTACAGGTACACCTTC
many	TRBV6-1	TRBD1	TRBJ1-2	CASSVRGGAVNGYTF	TGTGCCAGCAGTGTACGAGGGGGCGCAGTAAATGGCTACACCTTC
many	TRBV29-1	.	TRBJ2-7	CSALTYLVNEQYF	TGCAGCGCCCTCACTTACCTCGTCAACGAGCAGTACTTC
many	TRBV27	TRBD1	TRBJ2-4	CASSFLGQGGKNIQYF	TGTGCCAGCAGTTTCCTCGGACAGGGCGGCAAAAACATTCAGTACTTC
many	TRBV19	TRBD1	TRBJ2-7	CASSTKSGQNYEQYF	TGTGCCAGTAGTACAAAGTCGGGACAGAACTACGAGCAGTACTTC
many	TRBV29-1	.	TRBJ2-7	CSVSLGTKRYF	TGCAGCGTTTCCCTGGGGACGAAACGGTACTTC
many	TRBV12-3/TRBV12-4	.	TRBJ1-3	CASSLSGSGNTIYF	TGTGCCAGCAGTTTGTCAGGGTCTGGAAACACCATATATTTT
many	TRBV20-1	TRBD1	TRBJ1-5	CSARTGDQPQHF	TGCAGTGCTAGGACAGGGGATCAGCCCCAGCATTTT